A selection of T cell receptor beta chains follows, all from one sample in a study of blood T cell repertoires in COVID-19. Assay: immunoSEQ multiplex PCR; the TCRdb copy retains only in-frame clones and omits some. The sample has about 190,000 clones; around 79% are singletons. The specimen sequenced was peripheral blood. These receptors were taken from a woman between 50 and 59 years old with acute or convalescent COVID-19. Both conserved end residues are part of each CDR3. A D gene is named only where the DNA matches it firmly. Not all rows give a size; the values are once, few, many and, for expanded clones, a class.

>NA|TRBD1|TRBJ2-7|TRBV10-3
CAISRQGQGTYEQYF
TGTGCCATCAGTAGGCAAGGACAGGGGACCTACGAGCAGTACTTC
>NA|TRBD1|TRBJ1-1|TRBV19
CASTPRSGTGGSEAFF
TGTGCCAGTACCCCCCGGTCCGGGACAGGGGGTTCTGAAGCTTTCTTT
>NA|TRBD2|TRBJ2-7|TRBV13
CASSRTSGGYSYEQYF
TGTGCCAGCAGCCGCACTAGCGGGGGATACTCCTACGAGCAGTACTTC
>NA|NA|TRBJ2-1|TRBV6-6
CASSRGYNEQFF
TGTGCCAGCAGCCGCGGGTACAATGAGCAGTTCTTC
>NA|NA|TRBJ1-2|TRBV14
CASSLGSSRGYTF
TGTGCCAGCAGTCTAGGCTCATCTCGGGGCTACACCTTC
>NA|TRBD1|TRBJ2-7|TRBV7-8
CASSPRPGTGTYEQYF
TGTGCCAGCAGCCCCCGTCCCGGGACAGGGACCTACGAGCAGTACTTC
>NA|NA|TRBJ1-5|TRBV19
CASSKPRTANQPQHF
TGTGCCAGTAGCAAACCCCGGACAGCAAATCAGCCCCAGCATTTT
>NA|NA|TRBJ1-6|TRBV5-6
CASSLRQAPYNSPLHF
TGTGCCAGCAGCTTGCGACAGGCCCCCTATAATTCACCCCTCCACTTT
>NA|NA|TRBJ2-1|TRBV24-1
CATEGRGPYNEQFF
TGTGCCACGGAAGGAAGGGGCCCCTACAATGAGCAGTTCTTC
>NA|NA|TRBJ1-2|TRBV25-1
CASRSRLAGGYTF
TGTGCCAGCAGATCAAGGCTGGCGGGGGGCTACACCTTC
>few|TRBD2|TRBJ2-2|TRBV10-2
CASLGAGDLTGELFF
TGCGCCAGTCTAGGGGCGGGAGATCTCACCGGGGAGCTGTTTTTT
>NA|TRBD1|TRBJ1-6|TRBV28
CATDREYNSPLHF
TGTGCCACGGACAGGGAGTATAATTCACCCCTCCACTTT
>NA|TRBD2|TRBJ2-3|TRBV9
CASSVGRHGLAGGPNTDTQYF
TGTGCCAGCAGCGTAGGTCGACACGGACTAGCGGGGGGGCCCAACACAGATACGCAGTATTTT
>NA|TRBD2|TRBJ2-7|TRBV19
CASSIGRYPGLAVYEQYF
TGTGCCAGTAGTATAGGAAGATACCCGGGACTAGCTGTGTACGAGCAGTACTTC
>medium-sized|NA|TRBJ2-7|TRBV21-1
CASTLKGSGEVPYEQYF
TGTGCCAGCACCCTCAAAGGATCGGGGGAGGTCCCCTACGAGCAGTACTTC
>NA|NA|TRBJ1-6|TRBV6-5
CASSLGASPLHF
TGTGCCAGCAGTTTAGGGGCTTCACCCCTCCACTTT
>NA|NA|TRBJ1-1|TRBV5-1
CASSPWSGVNTEAFF
TGCGCCAGCAGCCCCTGGAGCGGGGTGAACACTGAAGCTTTCTTT
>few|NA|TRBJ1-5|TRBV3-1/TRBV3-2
CASSQDPGEGQPQHF
TGTGCCAGCAGCCAAGATCCGGGGGAAGGGCAGCCCCAGCATTTT
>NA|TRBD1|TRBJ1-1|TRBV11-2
CASSYRQGNTEAFF
TGTGCCAGCAGCTACCGACAGGGCAACACTGAAGCTTTCTTT
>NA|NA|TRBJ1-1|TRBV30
CAFQASAEAFF
TGTGCCTTTCAGGCGTCGGCTGAAGCTTTCTTT
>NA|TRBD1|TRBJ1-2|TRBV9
CASSAPGTGVGYTF
TGTGCCAGCAGCGCCCCCGGGACAGGGGTAGGCTACACCTTC
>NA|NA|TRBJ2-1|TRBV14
CASSQRRSLRNEQFF
TGTGCCAGCAGCCAACGACGCTCTCTGAGGAATGAGCAGTTCTTC